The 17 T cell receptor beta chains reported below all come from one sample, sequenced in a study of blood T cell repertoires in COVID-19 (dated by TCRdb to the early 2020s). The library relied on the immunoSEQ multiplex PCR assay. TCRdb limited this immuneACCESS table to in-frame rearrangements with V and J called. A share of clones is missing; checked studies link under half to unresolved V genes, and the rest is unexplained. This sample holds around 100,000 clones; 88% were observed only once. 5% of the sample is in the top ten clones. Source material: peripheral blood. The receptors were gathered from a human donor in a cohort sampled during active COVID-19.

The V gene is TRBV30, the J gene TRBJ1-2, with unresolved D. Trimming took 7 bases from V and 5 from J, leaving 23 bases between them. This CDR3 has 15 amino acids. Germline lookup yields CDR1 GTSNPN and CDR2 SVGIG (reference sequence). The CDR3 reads CAYPSGPTLIYGYTF. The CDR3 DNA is TGTGCCTACCCTAGCGGGCCTACCTTAATTTATGGCTACACCTTC.

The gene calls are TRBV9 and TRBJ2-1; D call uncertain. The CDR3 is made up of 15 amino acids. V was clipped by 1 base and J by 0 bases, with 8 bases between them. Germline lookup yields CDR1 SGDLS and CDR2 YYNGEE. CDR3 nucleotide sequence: TGTGCCAGCAGCGTACTCGATAGCTCCTACAATGAGCAGTTCTTC. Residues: CASSVLDSSYNEQFF.

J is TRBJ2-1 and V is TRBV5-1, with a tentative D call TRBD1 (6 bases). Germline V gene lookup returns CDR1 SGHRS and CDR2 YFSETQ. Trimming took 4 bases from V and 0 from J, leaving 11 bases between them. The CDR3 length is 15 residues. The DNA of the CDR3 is TGCGCCAGCAGCATAGGACAGATCTCCTACAATGAGCAGTTCTTC. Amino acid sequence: CASSIGQISYNEQFF.

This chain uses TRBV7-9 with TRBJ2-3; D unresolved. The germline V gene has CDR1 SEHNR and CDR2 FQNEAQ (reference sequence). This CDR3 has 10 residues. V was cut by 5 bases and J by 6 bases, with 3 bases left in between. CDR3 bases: TGTGCCAGCAGCCTCGATACGCAGTATTTT. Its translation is CASSLDTQYF.

The CDR3 protein is CATIPVRQGQSYEQYF. The CDR3 DNA reads as TGTGCCACCATACCCGTCCGCCAGGGTCAATCCTACGAGCAGTACTTC. The genes are TRBV10-3 and TRBJ2-7, with a possible D match to TRBD1 (5 bases). This CDR3 is built from 16 residues. Per germline, CDR1 ENHRY and CDR2 SYGVKD. Trimming cost V 10 bases and J 1 base, with 23 bases left between them.

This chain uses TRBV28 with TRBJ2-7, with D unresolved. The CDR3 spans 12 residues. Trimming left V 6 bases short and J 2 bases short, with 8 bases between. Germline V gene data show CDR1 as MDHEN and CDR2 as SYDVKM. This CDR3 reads CASRSGTYEQYF. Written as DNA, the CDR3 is TGTGCCAGCAGGTCAGGAACCTACGAGCAGTACTTC. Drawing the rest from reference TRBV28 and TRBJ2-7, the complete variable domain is DVKVTQSSRYLVKRTGEKVFLECVQDMDHENMFWYRQDPGLGLRLIYFSYDVKMKEKGDIPEGYSVSREKKERFSLILESASTNQTSMYLCASRSGTYEQYFGPGTRLTVT.

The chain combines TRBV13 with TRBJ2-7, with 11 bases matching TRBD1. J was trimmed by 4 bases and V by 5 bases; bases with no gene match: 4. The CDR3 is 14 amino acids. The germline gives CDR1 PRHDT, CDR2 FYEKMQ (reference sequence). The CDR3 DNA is TGTGCCAGCAGCACAGGGACAGGGGGATACGAGCAGTACTTC. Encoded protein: CASSTGTGGYEQYF.

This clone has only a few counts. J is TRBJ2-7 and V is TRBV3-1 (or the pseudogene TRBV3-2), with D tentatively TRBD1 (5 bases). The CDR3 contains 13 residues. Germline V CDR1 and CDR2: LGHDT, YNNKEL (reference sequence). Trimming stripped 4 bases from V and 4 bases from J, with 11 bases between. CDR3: CASSRNQGYEQYF. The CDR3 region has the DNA TGTGCCAGCAGCCGAAATCAGGGTTACGAGCAGTACTTC.

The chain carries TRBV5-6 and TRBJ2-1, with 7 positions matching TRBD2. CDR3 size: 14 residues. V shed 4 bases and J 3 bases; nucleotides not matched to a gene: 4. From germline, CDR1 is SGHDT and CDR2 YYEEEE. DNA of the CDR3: TGTGCCAGCAGCCGTCTAGCGGTCTACAATGAGCAGTTCTTC. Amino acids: CASSRLAVYNEQFF.

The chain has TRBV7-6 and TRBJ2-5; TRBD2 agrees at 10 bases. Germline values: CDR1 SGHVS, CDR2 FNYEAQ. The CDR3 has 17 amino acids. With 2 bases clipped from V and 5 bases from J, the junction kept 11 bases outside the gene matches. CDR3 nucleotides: TGTGCCAGCAGCTTACTCGGGAGTGCTAGCGGGAGTGAGACCCAGTACTTC. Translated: CASSLLGSASGSETQYF.

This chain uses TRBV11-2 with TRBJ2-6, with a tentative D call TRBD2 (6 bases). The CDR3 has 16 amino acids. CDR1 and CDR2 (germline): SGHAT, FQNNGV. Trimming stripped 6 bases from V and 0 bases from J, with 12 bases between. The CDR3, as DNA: TGTGCCAGCAGAGCTAGCGCGGGCTCTGGGGCCAACGTCCTGACTTTC. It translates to CASRASAGSGANVLTF.

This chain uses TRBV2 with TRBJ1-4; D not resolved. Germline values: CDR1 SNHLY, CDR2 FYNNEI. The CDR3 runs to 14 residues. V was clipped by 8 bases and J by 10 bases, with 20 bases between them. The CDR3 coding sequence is TGTGCCAGCCGTGCTGCAGCGGACGTTGGAAAACTGTTTTTT. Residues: CASRAAADVGKLFF.

The DNA for the CDR3 is TGCAGCGTTGGGCGTAGGACATCTAGCACAGATACGCAGTATTTT. It is translated as CSVGRRTSSTDTQYF. V is TRBV29-1 and J is TRBJ2-3; D might be TRBD1 (5 bases). V dropped 4 bases and J dropped 0 bases, with 14 bases sitting between them. This CDR3 is 15 amino acids long. Germline CDR1 reads SQVTM; CDR2 reads ANQGSEA.

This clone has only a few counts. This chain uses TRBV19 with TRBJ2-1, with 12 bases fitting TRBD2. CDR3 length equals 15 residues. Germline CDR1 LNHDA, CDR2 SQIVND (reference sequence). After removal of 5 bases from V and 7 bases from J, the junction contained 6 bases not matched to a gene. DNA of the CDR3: TGTGCCAGTAGTCGACTAGCGGGAGCGGGGAATGAGCAGTTCTTC. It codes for CASSRLAGAGNEQFF.

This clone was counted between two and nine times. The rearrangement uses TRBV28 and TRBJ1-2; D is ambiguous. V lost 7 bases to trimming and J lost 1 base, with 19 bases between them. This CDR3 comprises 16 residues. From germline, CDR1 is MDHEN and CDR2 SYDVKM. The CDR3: CASTEGLFWVNYGYTF. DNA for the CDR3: TGTGCCAGCACCGAGGGTTTATTTTGGGTTAACTATGGCTACACCTTC.

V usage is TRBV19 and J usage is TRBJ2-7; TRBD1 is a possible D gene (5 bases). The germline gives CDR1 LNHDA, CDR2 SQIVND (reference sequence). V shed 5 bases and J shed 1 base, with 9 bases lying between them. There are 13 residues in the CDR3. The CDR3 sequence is CASSWRQSYEQYF. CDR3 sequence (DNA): TGTGCCAGTAGTTGGAGACAGTCCTACGAGCAGTACTTC.

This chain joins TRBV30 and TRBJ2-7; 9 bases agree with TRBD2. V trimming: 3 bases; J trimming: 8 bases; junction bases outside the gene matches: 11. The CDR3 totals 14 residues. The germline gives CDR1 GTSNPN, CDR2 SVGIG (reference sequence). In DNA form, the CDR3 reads TGTGCCTGGAGCAGTCCGGGACTAGCAGTTCAGCAGTACTTC. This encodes CAWSSPGLAVQQYF.